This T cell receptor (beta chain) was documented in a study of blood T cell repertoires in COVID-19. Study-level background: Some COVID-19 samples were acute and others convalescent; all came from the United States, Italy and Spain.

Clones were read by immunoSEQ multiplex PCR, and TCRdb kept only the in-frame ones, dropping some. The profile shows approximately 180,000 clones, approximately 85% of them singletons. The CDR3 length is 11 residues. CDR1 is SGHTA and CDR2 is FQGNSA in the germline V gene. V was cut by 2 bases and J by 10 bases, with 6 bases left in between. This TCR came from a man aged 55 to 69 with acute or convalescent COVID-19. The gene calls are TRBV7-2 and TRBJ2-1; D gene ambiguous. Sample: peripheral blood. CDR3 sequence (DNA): TGTGCCAGCAGCTTAACGGTCGAGCAGTTCTTC. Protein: CASSLTVEQFF.